This TCR beta chain originates from a study of T and B cells in COVID-19 patients. Study conclusions and caveats: The recovered cohort had around 2,000 exclusive TCR clusters, including some 33 low generation probability clusters. Patients with COVID-19 reportedly showed strongly skewed T cell receptor beta variable and joining gene usage.

Concerning this clonotype itself: The antigen is not known.

Each TRB amplification used roughly 240-550 ng of genomic DNA from blood. Germline V gene lookup returns CDR1 DFQATT and CDR2 SNEGSKA (reference sequence). The junction had 20 bases not matched to a gene; V was cut back by 4 bases and J by 0 bases. There are 20 residues in the CDR3. Multiplex PCR with BIOMED2 TRB-A/B primer pools amplified TRB rearrangements. TCRdb passed the multiplex PCR reads through MiXCR, listing each CDR3 protein once. The table includes roughly 3,000 distinct CDR3 sequences, approximately 24% detected once. Sequenced material: blood. This sequence originates from a human donor with active COVID-19. The V gene is TRBV20-1, the J gene TRBJ1-1, with 10 bases that match TRBD1. Here the CDR3 reads CSANAPKYWTGGFMNTEAFF. DNA for the CDR3: TGCAGTGCTAATGCACCAAAGTACTGGACAGGGGGTTTCATGAACACTGAAGCTTTCTTT.